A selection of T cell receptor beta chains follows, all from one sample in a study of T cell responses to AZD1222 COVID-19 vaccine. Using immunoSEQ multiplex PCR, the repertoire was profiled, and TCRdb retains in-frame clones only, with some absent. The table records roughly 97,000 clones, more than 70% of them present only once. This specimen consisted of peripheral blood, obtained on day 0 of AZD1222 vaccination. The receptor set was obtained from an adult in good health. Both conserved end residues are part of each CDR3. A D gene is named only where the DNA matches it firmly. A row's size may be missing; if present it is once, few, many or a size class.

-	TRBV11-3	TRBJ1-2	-	CASSLAGFGYTF	TGTGCCAGCAGCTTAGCGGGGTTCGGCTACACCTTC
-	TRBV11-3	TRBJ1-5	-	CASSQGVNQPQHF	TGTGCCAGCAGCCAAGGAGTCAATCAGCCCCAGCATTTT
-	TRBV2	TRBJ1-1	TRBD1	CASRRTGGGGANTEAFF	TGTGCCAGCAGGAGGACAGGGGGAGGCGGAGCGAACACTGAAGCTTTCTTT
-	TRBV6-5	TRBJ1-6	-	CASSYSGDNSPLHF	TGTGCCAGCAGTTACTCGGGGGATAATTCACCCCTCCACTTT
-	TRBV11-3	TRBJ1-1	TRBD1	CASSLEAGGNTEAFF	TGTGCCAGCAGCTTAGAGGCAGGGGGGAACACTGAAGCTTTCTTT
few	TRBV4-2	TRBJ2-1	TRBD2	CASSQDGTSGGNEQFF	TGTGCCAGCAGCCAAGATGGGACTAGCGGGGGCAATGAGCAGTTCTTC
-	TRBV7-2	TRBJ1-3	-	CASSLDRAGNTIYF	TGTGCCAGCAGCTTAGACAGGGCTGGAAACACCATATATTTT
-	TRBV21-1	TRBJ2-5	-	CASNGPRGLMQETQYF	TGTGCCAGCAACGGCCCCAGGGGACTCATGCAAGAGACCCAGTACTTC
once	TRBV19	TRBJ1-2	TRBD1	CATYDRVAGYTF	TGTGCCACCTATGACAGGGTGGCCGGCTACACCTTC
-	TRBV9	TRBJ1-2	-	CASSLPGSYGYTF	TGTGCCAGCAGCCTCCCCGGGTCCTATGGCTACACCTTC
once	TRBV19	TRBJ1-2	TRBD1	CASSMAGQGTNYDYTF	TGTGCCAGTAGTATGGCGGGACAGGGCACTAACTATGACTACACCTTC
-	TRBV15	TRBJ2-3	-	CATSREGGATDTQYF	TGTGCCACCAGCAGAGAGGGGGGCGCGACAGATACGCAGTATTTT
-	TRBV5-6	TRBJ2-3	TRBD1	CASSYTGGTDTQYF	TGTGCCAGCAGCTATACAGGGGGCACAGATACGCAGTATTTT
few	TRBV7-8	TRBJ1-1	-	CASSLRATNTEAFF	TGTGCCAGCAGCTTAAGGGCAACGAACACTGAAGCTTTCTTT
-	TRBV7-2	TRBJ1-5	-	CASSFSTGTVGPQHF	TGTGCCAGCAGCTTCAGCACCGGGACGGTTGGGCCCCAGCATTTT
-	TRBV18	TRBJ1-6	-	CASSPGQPNSPLHF	TGTGCCAGCTCTCCAGGACAGCCCAATTCACCCCTCCACTTT
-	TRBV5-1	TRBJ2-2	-	CASSLDGPNTGELFF	TGCGCCAGCAGCCTGGACGGACCGAACACCGGGGAGCTGTTTTTT
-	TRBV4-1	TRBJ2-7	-	CASSQGSGYEQYF	TGCGCCAGCAGCCAAGGGAGTGGCTACGAGCAGTACTTC
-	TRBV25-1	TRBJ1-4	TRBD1	CASSDRGRQKLFF	TGTGCCAGCAGTGACAGGGGGAGACAAAAACTGTTTTTT
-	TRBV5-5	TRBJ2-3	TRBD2	CASSGVAGASTDTQYF	TGTGCCAGCAGCGGCGTAGCGGGGGCTTCCACAGATACGCAGTATTTT
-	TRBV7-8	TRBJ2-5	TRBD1	CASTRDRDETQYF	TGTGCCAGCACCCGGGACAGGGACGAGACCCAGTACTTC
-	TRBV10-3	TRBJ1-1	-	CAIRDRDRGTEAFF	TGTGCCATCAGGGACAGAGATCGTGGGACTGAAGCTTTCTTT
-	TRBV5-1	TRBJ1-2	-	CASSLEGAPNYGYTF	TGCGCCAGCAGCTTGGAGGGCGCCCCTAACTATGGCTACACCTTC
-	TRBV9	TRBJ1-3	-	CASTARPDSGNTIYF	TGTGCCAGCACGGCACGGCCAGACTCTGGAAACACCATATATTTT
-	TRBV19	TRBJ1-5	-	CASSIEAEYQPQHF	TGTGCCAGTAGTATAGAGGCGGAATATCAGCCCCAGCATTTT
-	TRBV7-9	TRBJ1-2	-	CASSLEGKGPKDGYTF	TGTGCCAGCAGCTTAGAGGGAAAGGGCCCTAAGGATGGCTACACCTTC